This entry concerns a single TCR beta chain. The sample belongs to a study of blood T cell repertoires in COVID-19. Clinical histories supplied by participants themselves formed the basis of cohort assignment. V was cut by 0 bases and J by 4 bases, with 12 bases left in between. The CDR3 contains 14 residues. Germline assignment: CDR1 GTSNPN and CDR2 SVGIG (reference sequence). The protocol was immunoSEQ multiplex PCR, while the TCRdb copy is restricted to in-frame clones and leaves out a portion. The table has about 370,000 clones, roughly 90% seen once. V is TRBV30 and J is TRBJ1-1, with a possible D match to TRBD1 (5 bases). This sequence originates from a woman aged 40 to 55 who had been exposed to COVID-19. Sequencing was performed on PBMCs or T cells enriched from blood (not recorded which). The CDR3 spells CAWSVGQHGTEAFF. The CDR3 region has the DNA TGTGCCTGGAGTGTGGGGCAGCATGGCACTGAAGCTTTCTTT.